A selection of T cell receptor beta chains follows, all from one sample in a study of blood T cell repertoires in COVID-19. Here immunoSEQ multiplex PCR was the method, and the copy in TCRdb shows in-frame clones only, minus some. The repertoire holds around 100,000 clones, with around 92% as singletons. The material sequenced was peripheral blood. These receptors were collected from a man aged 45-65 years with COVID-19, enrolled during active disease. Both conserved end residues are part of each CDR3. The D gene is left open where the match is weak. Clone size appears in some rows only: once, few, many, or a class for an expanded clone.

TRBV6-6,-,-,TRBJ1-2,CASSYSRSSNGYTF,TGTGCCAGCAGTTACTCGAGGAGCTCTAATGGCTACACCTTC
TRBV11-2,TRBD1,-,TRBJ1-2,CASSEDRGIDGYTF,TGTGCCAGCAGCGAAGACAGGGGGATCGATGGCTACACCTTC
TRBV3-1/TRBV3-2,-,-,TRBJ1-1,CASSPGTPNTEAFF,TGTGCCAGCAGCCCCGGGACACCGAACACTGAAGCTTTCTTT
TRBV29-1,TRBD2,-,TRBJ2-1,CSGWGTTDDNEQFF,TGCAGCGGTTGGGGGACTACCGACGACAATGAGCAGTTCTTC
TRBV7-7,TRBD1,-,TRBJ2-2,CASSKLPGQGSGELFF,TGTGCTAGCAGCAAGCTGCCGGGACAGGGGTCCGGGGAGCTGTTTTTT
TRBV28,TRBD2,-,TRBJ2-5,CASRPGLAGGETQYF,TGTGCCAGCAGACCCGGACTAGCGGGGGGGGAGACCCAGTACTTC
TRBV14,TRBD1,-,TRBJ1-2,CASSQGTGALYGYTF,TGTGCCAGCAGCCAAGGGACAGGGGCTCTCTATGGCTACACCTTC
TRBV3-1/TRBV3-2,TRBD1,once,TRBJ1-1,CASSQGTGALNTEAFF,TGTGCCAGCAGCCAAGGGACAGGGGCCTTGAACACTGAAGCTTTCTTT
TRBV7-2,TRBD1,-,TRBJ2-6,CASSLPGQGLSGANVLTF,TGTGCCAGCAGCCTGCCGGGACAGGGCCTCTCTGGGGCCAACGTCCTGACTTTC
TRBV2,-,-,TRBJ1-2,CASSEQGGSYGYTF,TGTGCCAGCAGCGAACAGGGAGGTAGCTATGGCTACACCTTC
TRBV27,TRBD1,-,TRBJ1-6,CASRKQGWYNSPLHF,TGTGCCAGCAGGAAACAGGGGTGGTATAATTCACCCCTCCACTTT
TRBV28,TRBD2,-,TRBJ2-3,CASSLLGLAGNTDTQYF,TGTGCCAGCAGTTTACTGGGACTAGCGGGGAACACAGATACGCAGTATTTT
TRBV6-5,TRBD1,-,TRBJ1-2,CASRDRINYGYTF,TGTGCCAGCCGGGACAGGATAAACTATGGCTACACCTTC
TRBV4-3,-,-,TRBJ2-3,CASSQGHRDTQYF,TGCGCCAGCAGCCAAGGTCATAGAGATACGCAGTATTTT
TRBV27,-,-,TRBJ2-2,CASSLEANTGELFF,TGTGCCAGCAGTTTAGAGGCGAACACCGGGGAGCTGTTTTTT
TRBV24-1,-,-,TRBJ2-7,CATSRGPYEQYF,TGTGCCACCTCCCGCGGTCCCTACGAGCAGTACTTC
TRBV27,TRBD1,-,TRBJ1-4,CASSAQGPPNEKLFF,TGTGCCAGCAGTGCACAGGGGCCCCCTAATGAAAAACTGTTTTTT
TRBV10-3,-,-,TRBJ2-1,CAISERGNGNEQFF,TGTGCCATCAGTGAGAGGGGGAATGGGAATGAGCAGTTCTTC
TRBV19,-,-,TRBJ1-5,CASSRRERGPQHF,TGTGCCAGTAGTAGGAGGGAACGGGGGCCCCAGCATTTT